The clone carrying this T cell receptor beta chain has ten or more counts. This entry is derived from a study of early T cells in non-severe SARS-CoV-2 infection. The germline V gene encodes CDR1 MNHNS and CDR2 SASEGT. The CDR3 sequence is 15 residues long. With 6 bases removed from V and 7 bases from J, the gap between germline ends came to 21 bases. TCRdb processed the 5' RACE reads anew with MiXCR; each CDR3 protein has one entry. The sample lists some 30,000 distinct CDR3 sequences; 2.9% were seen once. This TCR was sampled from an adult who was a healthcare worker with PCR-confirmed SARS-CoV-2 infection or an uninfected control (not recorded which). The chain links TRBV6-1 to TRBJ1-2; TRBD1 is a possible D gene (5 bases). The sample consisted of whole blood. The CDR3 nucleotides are TGTGCCAGCAGCGGATTACGGGCGGGGGTTGTTGGCTACACCTTC. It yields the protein CASSGLRAGVVGYTF.